Reported below is one T cell receptor (beta chain). The antigen is undetermined. Time point here: baseline pretreatment blood. The treatment: 15 Gy SBRT to primary tumor, nephrectomy 4 weeks later. Radiation-treated patients gave blood at baseline, week 2 and week 4. This sample stems from a study of radiation and T cells in renal cell carcinoma. Background on the study: Nephrectomy followed 15 Gy stereotactic body radiation by 4 weeks.

Per the germline V gene, CDR1 is SGDLS and CDR2 is YYNGEE. This CDR3 comprises 12 residues. Trimming took off 4 bases at V and 5 bases at J, with 9 bases between the two ends. Libraries were prepared by immunoSEQ multiplex PCR; TCRdb keeps only in-frame clonotypes and omits some of them. The table lists about 140,000 clones, 70% to 90% of them singletons. Study-wide results and caveats: Baseline intratumoral clonotype presence is unknown without pretreatment biopsies. From baseline, blood top tumor clonotypes peaked at 2 weeks post-radiation.

V usage is TRBV9 and J usage is TRBJ1-1; D uncertain. The sequencing here drew on blood, taken from a patient whose treatment included radiotherapy and nephrectomy. This sequence originates from a woman aged 45-60 years with renal cell carcinoma. The CDR3 DNA is TGTGCCAGCAGCCGCGACGGTACTGAAGCTTTCTTT. This gives the protein CASSRDGTEAFF. Based on the CDR3 plus reference TRBV9 and TRBJ1-1, the full variable domain is DSGVTQTPKHLITATGQRVTLRCSPRSGDLSVYWYQQSLDQGLQFLIQYYNGEERAKGNILERFSAQQFPDLHSELNLSSLELGDSALYFCASSRDGTEAFFGQGTRLTVV.